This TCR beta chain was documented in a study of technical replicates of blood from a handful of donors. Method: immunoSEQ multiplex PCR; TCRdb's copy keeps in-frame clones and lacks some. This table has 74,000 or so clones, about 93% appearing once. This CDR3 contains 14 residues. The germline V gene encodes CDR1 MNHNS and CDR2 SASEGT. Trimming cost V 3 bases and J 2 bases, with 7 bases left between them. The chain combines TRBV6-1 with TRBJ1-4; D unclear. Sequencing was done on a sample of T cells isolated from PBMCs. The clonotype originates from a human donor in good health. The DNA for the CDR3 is TGTGCCAGCAGTGAGTGGGCGACTAATGAAAAACTGTTTTTT. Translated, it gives CASSEWATNEKLFF.